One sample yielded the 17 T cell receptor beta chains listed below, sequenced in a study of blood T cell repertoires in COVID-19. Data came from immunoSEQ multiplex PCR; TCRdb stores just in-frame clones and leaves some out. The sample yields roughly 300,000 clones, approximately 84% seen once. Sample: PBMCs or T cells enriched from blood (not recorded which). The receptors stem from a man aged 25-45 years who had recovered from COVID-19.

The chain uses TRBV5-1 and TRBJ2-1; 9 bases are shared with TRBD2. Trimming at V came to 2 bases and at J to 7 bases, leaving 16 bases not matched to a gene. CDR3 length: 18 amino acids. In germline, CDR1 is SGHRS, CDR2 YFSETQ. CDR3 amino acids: CASSLTDEPGLAWNEQFF. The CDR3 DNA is TGCGCCAGCAGCTTAACTGATGAACCGGGACTAGCCTGGAATGAGCAGTTCTTC.

The CDR3 DNA sequence: TGCAGTGCTAGTCGCCGGGACAGGGGGCCCCATCTCCGGGAAGCTTTCTTT. Translation: CSASRRDRGPHLREAFF. The V and J genes are TRBV20-1 and TRBJ1-1; 12 nucleotides agree with TRBD1. The length of the CDR3 is 17 residues. The V gene's germline CDR1 is DFQATT and CDR2 SNEGSKA (reference sequence). V gave up 3 bases and J gave up 8 bases; unmatched junction bases: 16.

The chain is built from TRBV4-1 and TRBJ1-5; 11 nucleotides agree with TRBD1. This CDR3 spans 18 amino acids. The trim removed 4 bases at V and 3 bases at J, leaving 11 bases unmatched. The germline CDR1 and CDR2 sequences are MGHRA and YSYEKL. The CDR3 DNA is TGCGCCAGCAGCCTCCGGGACAGGGGGTTTCGTGACAATCAGCCCCAGCATTTT. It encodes CASSLRDRGFRDNQPQHF.

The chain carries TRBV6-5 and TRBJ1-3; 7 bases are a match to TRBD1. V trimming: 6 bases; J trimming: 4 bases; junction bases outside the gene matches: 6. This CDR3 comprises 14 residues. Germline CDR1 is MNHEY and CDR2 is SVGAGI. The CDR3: CASSRGTAGNTIYF. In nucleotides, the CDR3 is TGTGCCAGCAGCCGTGGGACAGCCGGAAACACCATATATTTT.

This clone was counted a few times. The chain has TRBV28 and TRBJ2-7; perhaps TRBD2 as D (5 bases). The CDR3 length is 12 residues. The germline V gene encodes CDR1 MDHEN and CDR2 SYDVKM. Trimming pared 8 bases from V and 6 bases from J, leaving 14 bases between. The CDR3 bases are TGTGCCAGCGCCATGATAGCGCTCGAGCAGTACTTC. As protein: CASAMIALEQYF.

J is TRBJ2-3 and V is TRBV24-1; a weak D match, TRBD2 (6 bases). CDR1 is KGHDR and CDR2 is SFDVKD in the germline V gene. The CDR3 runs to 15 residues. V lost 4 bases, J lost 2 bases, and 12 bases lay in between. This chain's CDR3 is CATSDNGGLTDTQYF. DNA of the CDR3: TGTGCCACCAGTGACAACGGGGGTCTCACAGATACGCAGTATTTT.

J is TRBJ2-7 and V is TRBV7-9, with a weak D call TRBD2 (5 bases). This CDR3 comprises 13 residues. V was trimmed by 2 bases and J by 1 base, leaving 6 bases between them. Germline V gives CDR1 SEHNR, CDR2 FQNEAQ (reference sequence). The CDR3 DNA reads TGTGCCAGCAGCTTACCGGGATCCTACGAGCAGTACTTC. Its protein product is CASSLPGSYEQYF.

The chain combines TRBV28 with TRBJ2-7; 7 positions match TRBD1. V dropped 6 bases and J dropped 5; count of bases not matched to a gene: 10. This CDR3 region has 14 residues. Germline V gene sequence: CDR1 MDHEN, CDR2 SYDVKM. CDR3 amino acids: CASSPGQVRNEQYF. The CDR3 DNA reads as TGTGCCAGCAGCCCCGGACAGGTGAGGAACGAGCAGTACTTC.

CDR3 amino acids: CAWRGDRGHGYTF. In nucleotides, the CDR3 is TGTGCCTGGAGAGGAGACAGGGGGCATGGCTACACCTTC. V usage is TRBV30 and J usage is TRBJ1-2, with 10 bases lining up with TRBD1. CDR1 and CDR2 (germline): GTSNPN, SVGIG (reference sequence). CDR3 length: 13 amino acids. With V trimmed by 3 bases and J by 6 bases, 4 bases remained unmatched.

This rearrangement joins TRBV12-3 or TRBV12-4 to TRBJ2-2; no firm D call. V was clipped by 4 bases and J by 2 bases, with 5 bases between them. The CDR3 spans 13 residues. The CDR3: CASSSVNTGELFF. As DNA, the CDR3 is TGTGCCAGCAGTTCGGTCAACACCGGGGAGCTGTTTTTT.

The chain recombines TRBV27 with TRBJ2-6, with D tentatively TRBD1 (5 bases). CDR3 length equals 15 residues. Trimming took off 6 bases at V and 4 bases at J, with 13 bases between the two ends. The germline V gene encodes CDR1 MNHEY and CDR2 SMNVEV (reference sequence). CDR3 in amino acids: CASRQDGLGANVLTF. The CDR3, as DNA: TGTGCCAGCAGACAGGACGGCTTAGGGGCCAACGTCCTGACTTTC.

For the CDR3, the DNA is TGTGCCAGCAGTTTTGCGGGACAGGGTAGTTCACCCCTCCACTTT. It encodes CASSFAGQGSSPLHF. The rearrangement links TRBV28 to TRBJ1-6; TRBD1 matches at 9 bases. The CDR3 is 15 residues long. The germline gives CDR1 MDHEN, CDR2 SYDVKM. The V gene end was trimmed by 3 bases and the J gene end by 9 bases; junction bases not matched to a gene: 6.

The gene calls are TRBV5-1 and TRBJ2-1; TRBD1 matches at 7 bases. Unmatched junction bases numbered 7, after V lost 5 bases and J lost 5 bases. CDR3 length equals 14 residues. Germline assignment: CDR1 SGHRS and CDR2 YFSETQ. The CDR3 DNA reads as TGCGCCAGCAGACAGGGGTCAGAGAACAATGAGCAGTTCTTC. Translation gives CASRQGSENNEQFF.

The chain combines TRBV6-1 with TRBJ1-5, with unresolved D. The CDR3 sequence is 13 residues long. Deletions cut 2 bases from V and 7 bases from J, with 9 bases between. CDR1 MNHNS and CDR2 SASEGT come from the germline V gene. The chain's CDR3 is CASSERQAQPQHF. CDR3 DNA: TGTGCCAGCAGTGAAAGGCAGGCGCAGCCCCAGCATTTT.

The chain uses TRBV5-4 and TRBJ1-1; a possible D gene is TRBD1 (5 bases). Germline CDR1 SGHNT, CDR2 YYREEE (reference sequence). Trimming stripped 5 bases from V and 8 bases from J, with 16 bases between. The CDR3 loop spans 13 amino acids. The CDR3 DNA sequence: TGTGCCAGCAGGGCGTCAGGGTACATAGAAGCTTTCTTT. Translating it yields CASRASGYIEAFF. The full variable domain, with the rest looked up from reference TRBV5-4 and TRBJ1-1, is ETGVTQSPTHLIKTRGQQVTLRCSSQSGHNTVSWYQQALGQGPQFIFQYYREEENGRGNFPPRFSGLQFPNYSSELNVNALELDDSALYLCASRASGYIEAFFGQGTRLTVV.

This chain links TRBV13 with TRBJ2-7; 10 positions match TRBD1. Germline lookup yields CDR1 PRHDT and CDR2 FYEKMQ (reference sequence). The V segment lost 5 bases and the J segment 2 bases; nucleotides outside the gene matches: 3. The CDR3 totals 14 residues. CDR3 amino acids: CASSLDRGPYEQYF. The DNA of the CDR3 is TGTGCCAGCAGCCTTGACAGGGGGCCCTACGAGCAGTACTTC. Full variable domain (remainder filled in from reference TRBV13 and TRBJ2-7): AAGVIQSPRHLIKEKRETATLKCYPIPRHDTVYWYQQGPGQDPQFLISFYEKMQSDKGSIPDRFSAQQFSDYHSELNMSSLELGDSALYFCASSLDRGPYEQYFGPGTRLTVT.

This chain's CDR3 is CASSLVLAGLEQYF. The CDR3 DNA reads TGTGCCAGCAGCTTAGTATTAGCGGGACTTGAGCAGTACTTC. The rearrangement links TRBV7-2 to TRBJ2-7; TRBD2 matches 8 bases. This CDR3 is 14 amino acids long. Germline trimming cut 1 base from V and 7 bases from J; bases unmatched to any gene: 6. Per the germline V gene, CDR1 is SGHTA and CDR2 is FQGNSA.